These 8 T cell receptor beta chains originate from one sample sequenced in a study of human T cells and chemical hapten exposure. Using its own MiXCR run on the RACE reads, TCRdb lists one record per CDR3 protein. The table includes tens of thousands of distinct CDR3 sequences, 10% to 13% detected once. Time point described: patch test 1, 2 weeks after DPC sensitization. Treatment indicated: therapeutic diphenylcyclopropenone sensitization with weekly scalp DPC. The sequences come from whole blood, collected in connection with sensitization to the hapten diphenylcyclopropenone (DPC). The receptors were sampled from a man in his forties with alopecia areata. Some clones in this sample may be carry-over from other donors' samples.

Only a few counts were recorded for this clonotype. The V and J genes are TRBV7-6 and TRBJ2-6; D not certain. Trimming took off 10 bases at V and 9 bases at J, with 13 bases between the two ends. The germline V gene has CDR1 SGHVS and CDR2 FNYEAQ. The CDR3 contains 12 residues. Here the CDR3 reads CAINEDRNVLTF. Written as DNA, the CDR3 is TGTGCCATCAACGAGGACCGCAACGTCCTGACTTTC.

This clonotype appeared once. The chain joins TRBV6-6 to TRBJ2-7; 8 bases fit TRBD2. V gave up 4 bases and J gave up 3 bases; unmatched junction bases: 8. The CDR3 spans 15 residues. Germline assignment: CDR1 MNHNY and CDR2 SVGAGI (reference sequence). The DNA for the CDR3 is TGTGCCAGCAGTTTCCAGCGGGAGAAGATCTACGAGCAGTACTTC. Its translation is CASSFQREKIYEQYF.

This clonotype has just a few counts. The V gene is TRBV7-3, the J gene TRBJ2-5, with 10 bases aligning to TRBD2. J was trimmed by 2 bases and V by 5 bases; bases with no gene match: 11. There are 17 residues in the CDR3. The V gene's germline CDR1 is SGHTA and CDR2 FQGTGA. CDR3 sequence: CASSPSGLAGAQETQYF. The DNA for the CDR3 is TGTGCCAGCAGCCCCAGCGGGCTAGCGGGAGCTCAAGAGACCCAGTACTTC.

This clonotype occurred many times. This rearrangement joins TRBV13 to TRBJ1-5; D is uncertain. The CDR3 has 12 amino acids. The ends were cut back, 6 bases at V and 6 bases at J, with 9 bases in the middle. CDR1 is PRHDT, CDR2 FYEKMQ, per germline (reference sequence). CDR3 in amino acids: CASSLGGQPQHF. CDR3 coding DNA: TGTGCCAGCAGTCTAGGCGGTCAGCCCCAGCATTTT.

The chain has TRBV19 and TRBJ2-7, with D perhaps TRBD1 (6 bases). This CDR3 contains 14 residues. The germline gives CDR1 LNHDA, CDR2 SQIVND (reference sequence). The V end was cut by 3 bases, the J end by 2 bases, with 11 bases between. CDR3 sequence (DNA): TGTGCCAGTAGTATTCCCGGGACAACCTACGAGCAGTACTTC. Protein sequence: CASSIPGTTYEQYF.

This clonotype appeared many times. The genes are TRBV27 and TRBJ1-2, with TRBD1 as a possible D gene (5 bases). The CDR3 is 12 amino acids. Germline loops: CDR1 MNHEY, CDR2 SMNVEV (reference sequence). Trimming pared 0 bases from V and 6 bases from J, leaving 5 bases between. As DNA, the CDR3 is TGTGCCAGCAGTTTATCAGGGGATGGCTACACCTTC. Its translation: CASSLSGDGYTF.

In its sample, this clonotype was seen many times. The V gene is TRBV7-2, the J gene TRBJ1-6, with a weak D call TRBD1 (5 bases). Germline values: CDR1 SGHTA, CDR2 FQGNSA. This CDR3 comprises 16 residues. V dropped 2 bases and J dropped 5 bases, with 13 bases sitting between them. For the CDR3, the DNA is TGTGCCAGCAGCTTACTGGCAGGGCAAGATAATTCACCCCTCCACTTT. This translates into CASSLLAGQDNSPLHF.

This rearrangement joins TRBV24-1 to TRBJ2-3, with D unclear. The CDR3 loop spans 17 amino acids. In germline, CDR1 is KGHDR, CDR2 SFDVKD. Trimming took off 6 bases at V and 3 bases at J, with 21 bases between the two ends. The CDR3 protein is CATSRPDLSTGTDTQYF. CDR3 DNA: TGTGCCACCAGTCGCCCAGATCTCTCCACTGGGACAGATACGCAGTATTTT.